A selection of T cell receptor beta chains follows, all from one sample in a study of CXCR3-negative and CXCR3-positive naive CD8 T cells. TCRdb processed the 5' RACE reads again and assigns one entry to each CDR3 protein, with no DNA. The sample totals 35,000 to 55,000 distinct CDR3 sequences; its top ten clones hold 2% to 2.5%. The sequencing input was naive CXCR3- CD8+ T cells from blood. The receptors originated from a human donor in good health. Some clones in this sample may be carry-over from other donors' samples. CDR3s include the opening cysteine and the closing phenylalanine or tryptophan. Not all rows give a size; the values are once, few, many and, for expanded clones, a class.

size	V	J	CDR3
NA	TRBV10-2	TRBJ1-1	CASSDSWVNTEAFF
NA	TRBV12-3/TRBV12-4	TRBJ2-5	CASSRTSIETQYF
NA	TRBV7-9	TRBJ2-1	CASSPVASAYNEQFF
NA	TRBV7-9	TRBJ1-5	CASSRGTGNQPQHF
NA	TRBV30	TRBJ2-7	CAWSVEGQLGSYEQYF
NA	TRBV4-2	TRBJ2-7	CASSQDRYEQYF
NA	TRBV20-1	TRBJ2-1	CSVGLAVYEQFF
NA	TRBV20-1	TRBJ2-3	CSADGLAGVPLGTDTQYF
medium-sized	TRBV30	TRBJ1-1	CAWSRVTTEAFF
NA	TRBV23-1	TRBJ2-5	CASSQFAAGPETQYF
medium-sized	TRBV28	TRBJ2-1	CASSLDRDYNEQFF
NA	TRBV7-8	TRBJ2-5	CASSLTSGGAPETQYF
NA	TRBV6-5	TRBJ2-1	CASSTDLGGGAKFF
NA	TRBV15	TRBJ2-2	CATSRDLGRAGELFF
NA	TRBV6-2/TRBV6-3	TRBJ2-2	CASSYIPGELFF
NA	TRBV10-2	TRBJ1-5	CASSEEGLGQPQHF
NA	TRBV7-9	TRBJ2-5	CASSLVWDQETQYF
NA	TRBV6-2/TRBV6-3	TRBJ2-3	CASSYGYTDTQYF
NA	TRBV7-9	TRBJ2-5	CATFDTRGFQETQYF
NA	TRBV5-1	TRBJ1-1	CASSLERYMLGTEAFF
NA	TRBV7-9	TRBJ2-1	CASSRTGTGLGSEQFF
NA	TRBV6-5	TRBJ1-1	CASSYSATVTTAMNTEAFF
NA	TRBV27	TRBJ2-2	CASSFQVKGAGELFF
NA	TRBV28	TRBJ2-7	CASRLNYEQYF
NA	TRBV28	TRBJ2-3	CASSGLAGGLTDTQYF
NA	TRBV12-3/TRBV12-4	TRBJ1-1	CASSPRTVNTEAFF
NA	TRBV28	TRBJ2-3	CASTDLYPQYF
NA	TRBV20-1	TRBJ2-7	CSARDRGGNYEQYF
NA	TRBV7-9	TRBJ2-3	CASSSPSGRALDTQYF
NA	TRBV6-2/TRBV6-3	TRBJ1-1	CASSFVGFPEAFF
NA	TRBV28	TRBJ2-5	CASSYGLAGGETQYF
NA	TRBV10-3	TRBJ1-1	CAISERQEARLNTEAFF
NA	TRBV28	TRBJ2-5	CASSLWRIQETQYF
NA	TRBV13	TRBJ1-2	CASSQRGTVYGYTF
NA	TRBV3-1	TRBJ2-1	CASSQDYGRGATYNEQFF
NA	TRBV20-1	TRBJ2-1	CSARFPSGYNEQFF
NA	TRBV4-1	TRBJ2-7	CASSQVIPYEQYF
NA	TRBV29-1	TRBJ2-7	CSGLKGQYEQYF
NA	TRBV12-3/TRBV12-4	TRBJ2-1	CASSPRTSLDYEQFF
NA	TRBV27	TRBJ2-3	CASSLSASGDTQYF
NA	TRBV4-3	TRBJ2-5	CASSQDLNRGLGQQETQYF
NA	TRBV20-1	TRBJ2-1	CSAWGEKRGSSYNEQFF
NA	TRBV9	TRBJ2-5	CASSVVPSGGETQYF
NA	TRBV3-1	TRBJ2-3	CASSQEGGRKDTQYF
NA	TRBV7-6	TRBJ1-1	CASSLTQTGLNTEAFF
NA	TRBV29-1	TRBJ2-1	CSVAGSGGKNEQFF
NA	TRBV7-9	TRBJ2-2	CASSFHTGELFF
NA	TRBV29-1	TRBJ2-1	CSVDGFGLAGGYNEQFF
NA	TRBV20-1	TRBJ1-1	CSARDYRPANTEAFF
NA	TRBV29-1	TRBJ2-2	CSVLLVNTGELFF
NA	TRBV20-1	TRBJ2-5	CSATPGGGTQETLYF
NA	TRBV20-1	TRBJ2-3	CSAREASTDTQYF
NA	TRBV29-1	TRBJ2-7	CSVDGLRQGVYEQYF
NA	TRBV23-1	TRBJ2-1	CASTSKPGDLPDNEQFF
NA	TRBV27	TRBJ2-3	CASSLRDRGRPDTQYF
NA	TRBV6-2/TRBV6-3	TRBJ2-1	CASSQLAGGRNEQFF
NA	TRBV28	TRBJ2-7	CASRAKRYYEQYF
NA	TRBV9	TRBJ1-6	CASSAMQGSLHF
medium-sized	TRBV7-9	TRBJ2-7	CASSSGAGSYEQYF